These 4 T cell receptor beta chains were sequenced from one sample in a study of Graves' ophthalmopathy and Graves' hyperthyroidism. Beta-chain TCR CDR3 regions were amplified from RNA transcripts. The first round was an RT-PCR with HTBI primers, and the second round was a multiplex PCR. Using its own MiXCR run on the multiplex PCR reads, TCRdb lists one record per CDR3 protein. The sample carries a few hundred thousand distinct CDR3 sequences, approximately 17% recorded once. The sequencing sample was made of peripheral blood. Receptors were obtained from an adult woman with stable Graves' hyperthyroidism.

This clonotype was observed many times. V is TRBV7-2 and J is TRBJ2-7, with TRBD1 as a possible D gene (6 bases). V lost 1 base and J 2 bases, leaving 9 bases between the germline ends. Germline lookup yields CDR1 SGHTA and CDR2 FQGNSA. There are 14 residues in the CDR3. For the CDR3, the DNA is TGTGCCAGCAGCTTAGTTACAGGGCCCTACGAGCAGTACTTC. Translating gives CASSLVTGPYEQYF.

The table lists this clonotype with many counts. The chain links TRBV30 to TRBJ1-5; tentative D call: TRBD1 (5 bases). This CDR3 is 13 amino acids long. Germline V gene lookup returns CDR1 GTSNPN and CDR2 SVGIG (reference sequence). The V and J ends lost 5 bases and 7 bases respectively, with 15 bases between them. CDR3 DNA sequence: TGTGCCTGGGGGGGGGGTTCCGCACAGCCCCAGCATTTT. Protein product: CAWGGGSAQPQHF.

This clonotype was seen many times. The CDR3 here is CSASGTQETQYF. CDR3 sequence (DNA): TGCAGTGCTAGCGGGACCCAAGAGACCCAGTACTTC. The V and J genes are TRBV20-1 and TRBJ2-5; D tentatively reads TRBD1 or TRBD2 (5 bases each). Trimming cost V 3 bases and J 1 base, with 6 bases left between them. Germline V gene sequence: CDR1 DFQATT, CDR2 SNEGSKA (reference sequence). The CDR3 is 12 residues long.

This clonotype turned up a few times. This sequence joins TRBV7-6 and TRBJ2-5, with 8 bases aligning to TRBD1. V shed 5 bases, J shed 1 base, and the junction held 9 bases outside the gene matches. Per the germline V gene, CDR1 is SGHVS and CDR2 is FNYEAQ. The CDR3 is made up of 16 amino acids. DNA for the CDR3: TGTGCCAGCAGCCCGCGGACAGGGCAAGCCCAAGAGACCCAGTACTTC. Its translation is CASSPRTGQAQETQYF. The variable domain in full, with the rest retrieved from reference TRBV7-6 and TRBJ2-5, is GAGVSQSPRYKVTKRGQDVALRCDPISGHVSLYWYRQALGQGPEFLTYFNYEAQQDKSGLPNDRFSAERPEGSISTLTIQRTEQRDSAMYRCASSPRTGQAQETQYFGPGTRLLVL.